The 20 T cell receptor beta chains given below trace back to one sample, sequenced in a study of blood T cell repertoires in COVID-19. Method: immunoSEQ multiplex PCR; TCRdb's copy keeps in-frame clones and lacks some. Here the sample spans about 520,000 clones, 80% to 90% being singletons. The sequencing input was peripheral blood. Receptor source: a human donor in a cohort sampled during active COVID-19.

The genes are TRBV11-3 and TRBJ2-1; 12 positions match TRBD2. Per the germline V gene, CDR1 is SGHNT and CDR2 is YENEEA. V dropped 3 bases and J dropped 7; count of bases not matched to a gene: 4. CDR3 length: 15 residues. CDR3 protein: CASSFLAGGDNEQFF. In DNA, the CDR3 is TGTGCCAGCAGCTTTCTAGCGGGAGGGGATAATGAGCAGTTCTTC.

The V call is TRBV11-2, the J call TRBJ2-2; weak D call: TRBD2 (5 bases). CDR1 is SGHAT and CDR2 is FQNNGV in the germline V gene. V lost 1 base to trimming and J lost 3 bases, with 9 bases between them. The CDR3 covers 15 residues. The chain's CDR3 is CASSLASYYTGELFF. In DNA form, the CDR3 reads TGTGCCAGCAGCTTAGCTAGCTATTACACCGGGGAGCTGTTTTTT. The full variable domain, with the rest looked up from reference TRBV11-2 and TRBJ2-2, is EAGVAQSPRYKIIEKRQSVAFWCNPISGHATLYWYQQILGQGPKLLIQFQNNGVVDDSQLPKDRFSAERLKGVDSTLKIQPAKLEDSAVYLCASSLASYYTGELFFGEGSRLTVL.

This chain uses TRBV6-5 with TRBJ1-6; D not certain. Trimming took 2 bases from V and 7 from J, leaving 6 bases between them. The germline gives CDR1 MNHEY, CDR2 SVGAGI. This CDR3 comprises 13 residues. The chain's CDR3 is CASSYGRNSPLHF. For the CDR3, the DNA is TGTGCCAGCAGTTACGGGAGGAATTCACCCCTCCACTTT.

The chain combines TRBV3-1 (or the pseudogene TRBV3-2) with TRBJ2-3; no reliable D call. The length of the CDR3 is 13 residues. Per germline, CDR1 LGHDT and CDR2 YNNKEL (reference sequence). V was pared by 0 bases and J by 8 bases, with 9 bases between. CDR3 in amino acids: CASSQEVHRTQYF. The CDR3 nucleotides read TGTGCCAGCAGCCAAGAAGTACATCGTACGCAGTATTTT.

The chain is built from TRBV6-4 and TRBJ2-1, with 14 bases aligning to TRBD2. The CDR3 extends over 15 amino acids. Germline CDR1 MRHNA, CDR2 SNTAGT. V trimming: 5 bases; J trimming: 10 bases; junction bases outside the gene matches: 7. This chain's CDR3 is CASSPGLAGVGEQFF. The CDR3 region has the DNA TGTGCCAGCAGTCCGGGACTAGCGGGAGTGGGGGAGCAGTTCTTC.

This chain joins TRBV6-2 or TRBV6-3 and TRBJ2-4; D is undetermined. This CDR3 is built from 11 residues. Trimming pared 2 bases from V and 7 bases from J, leaving 3 bases between. From germline, CDR1 is MNHEY and CDR2 SVGEGT. The CDR3 coding sequence is TGTGCCAGCAGTTACAGCAACATTCAGTACTTC. Translating gives CASSYSNIQYF.

The chain has TRBV5-1 and TRBJ2-2; 10 bases agree with TRBD2. The CDR3 totals 16 residues. The germline V gene encodes CDR1 SGHRS and CDR2 YFSETQ. V shed 0 bases, J shed 6 bases, and the junction held 5 bases outside the gene matches. CDR3 nucleotides: TGCGCCAGCAGCTTGGTGGCTAGCGGGAGCTCCGGGGAGCTGTTTTTT. Translated, it gives CASSLVASGSSGELFF.

The chain joins TRBV25-1 to TRBJ1-1; D may be TRBD1 (5 bases). The CDR3 spans 16 residues. Germline lookup yields CDR1 MGHDK and CDR2 SYGVNS. The V end was cut by 3 bases, the J end by 4 bases, with 18 bases between. DNA of the CDR3: TGTGCCAGCAGTGAGGAGAGATTAAGTCAGGGCACTGAAGCTTTCTTT. Translated: CASSEERLSQGTEAFF.

Notes on this clone: Other DNA sequences in this specimen translate into the identical CDR3. In DNA form, the CDR3 reads TGTGCCAGCAGCCCAGACAGGGTTAGCAATCAGCCCCAGCATTTT. It specifies CASSPDRVSNQPQHF. The chain links TRBV27 to TRBJ1-5; 7 positions agree with TRBD1. Unmatched junction bases numbered 5, after V lost 6 bases and J lost 0 bases. From germline, CDR1 is MNHEY and CDR2 SMNVEV (reference sequence). The CDR3 covers 15 residues.

The V call is TRBV24-1, the J call TRBJ1-5; 11 nucleotides agree with TRBD1. The CDR3 contains 19 residues. Trimming removed 2 bases from V and 2 bases from J; junction bases left unmatched: 10. Germline CDR1 and CDR2: KGHDR and SFDVKD. For the CDR3, the DNA is TGTGCCACCAGTGATTCCCTCGCTTGGACAGGGGGCGGCAATCAGCCCCAGCATTTT. Its protein is CATSDSLAWTGGGNQPQHF.

This rearrangement joins TRBV5-4 to TRBJ1-1; TRBD1 matches 8 bases. Trimming at V came to 3 bases and at J to 6 bases, leaving 4 bases not matched to a gene. Germline V CDR1 and CDR2: SGHNT, YYREEE (reference sequence). The CDR3 extends over 13 amino acids. The CDR3 sequence is CASSYAGGAEAFF. The CDR3 DNA is TGTGCCAGCAGCTACGCAGGGGGCGCTGAAGCTTTCTTT.

The chain combines TRBV14 with TRBJ2-7; 11 bases align to TRBD1. The CDR3 runs 16 residues. The germline V gene has CDR1 SGHDN and CDR2 FVKESK. The V and J ends lost 6 bases and 6 bases, in that order; junction bases with no gene match: 13. CDR3 DNA: TGTGCCAGCAGTCAGATGGGCCTGGGACAGGGGGTCGAGCAGTACTTC. Translation: CASSQMGLGQGVEQYF.

The genes are TRBV6-2 or TRBV6-3 and TRBJ2-7; 10 bases map to TRBD2. Trimming removed 5 bases from V and 11 bases from J; junction bases left unmatched: 12. Germline loops: CDR1 MNHEY, CDR2 SVGEGT. CDR3 length equals 14 residues. CDR3 DNA sequence: TGTGCCAGCAGTACGTCTAGCGGGAGCCCTAAGAAGTACTTC. Its protein product is CASSTSSGSPKKYF.

This clone was seen a handful of times. The chain recombines TRBV4-2 with TRBJ2-3, with a weak D call TRBD2 (6 bases). The CDR3 runs 16 residues. V dropped 1 base and J dropped 2 bases, with 13 bases sitting between them. CDR1 is LGHNA and CDR2 is YNFKEQ in the germline V gene. CDR3 residues: CASSQARDFHTDTQYF. Written as DNA, the CDR3 is TGTGCCAGCAGCCAAGCCCGGGACTTTCACACAGATACGCAGTATTTT.

The chain has TRBV15 and TRBJ2-5; D unresolved. The CDR3 contains 16 residues. V dropped 1 base and J dropped 0 bases, with 12 bases sitting between them. In germline, CDR1 is LNHNV, CDR2 YYDKDF (reference sequence). The CDR3 region has the DNA TGTGCCACCAGCAGAGGCCCAGGAACCTACCAAGAGACCCAGTACTTC. The encoded protein is CATSRGPGTYQETQYF.

This clone is a singleton in its sample. V gene TRBV6-5 combines with J gene TRBJ2-2; weak D call: TRBD1 (5 bases). Germline values: CDR1 MNHEY, CDR2 SVGAGI. The ends were cut back, 10 bases at V and 1 base at J, with 10 bases in the middle. The CDR3 extends over 13 amino acids. The CDR3 protein is CATDTRNTGELFF. The CDR3 bases are TGTGCCACGGACACCCGGAACACCGGGGAGCTGTTTTTT.

CDR3: CATSDPRPGANEKLFF. CDR3 bases: TGTGCCACCAGTGATCCCAGGCCAGGGGCGAATGAAAAACTGTTTTTT. This chain connects TRBV24-1 to TRBJ1-4, with D perhaps TRBD1 (6 bases). The CDR3 length is 16 residues. Per the germline V gene, CDR1 is KGHDR and CDR2 is SFDVKD. V lost 3 bases, J lost 5 bases, and 15 bases lay in between.

This clone has just one count. The chain has TRBV5-4 and TRBJ2-7, with 7 bases fitting TRBD2. Germline-derived CDR1 and CDR2 are SGHNT and YYREEE (reference sequence). Unmatched junction bases numbered 9, after V lost 2 bases and J lost 7 bases. The length of the CDR3 is 14 residues. The CDR3 nucleotides are TGTGCCAGCAGCTTCGTCTTGATCGGGGGGGAGCAGTACTTC. Its translation is CASSFVLIGGEQYF.

The chain is built from TRBV16 and TRBJ2-1; 8 bases map to TRBD2. Germline V gene lookup returns CDR1 KGHSY and CDR2 FQNENV. The V and J ends lost 4 bases and 6 bases, in that order; junction bases with no gene match: 8. The CDR3 contains 15 residues. Here the CDR3 DNA reads TGTGCCAGCAGCCCCCAACCCGGGAGGGTCAATGAGCAGTTCTTC. This encodes CASSPQPGRVNEQFF.

The rearrangement links TRBV7-6 to TRBJ2-5; 9 nucleotides match TRBD2. The CDR3 covers 16 residues. V gave up 5 bases and J gave up 5 bases; unmatched junction bases: 12. Germline CDR1 is SGHVS and CDR2 is FNYEAQ. The CDR3 here is CASSPGLARMGETQYF. CDR3 nucleotide sequence: TGTGCCAGCAGCCCTGGACTAGCGCGCATGGGCGAGACCCAGTACTTC.